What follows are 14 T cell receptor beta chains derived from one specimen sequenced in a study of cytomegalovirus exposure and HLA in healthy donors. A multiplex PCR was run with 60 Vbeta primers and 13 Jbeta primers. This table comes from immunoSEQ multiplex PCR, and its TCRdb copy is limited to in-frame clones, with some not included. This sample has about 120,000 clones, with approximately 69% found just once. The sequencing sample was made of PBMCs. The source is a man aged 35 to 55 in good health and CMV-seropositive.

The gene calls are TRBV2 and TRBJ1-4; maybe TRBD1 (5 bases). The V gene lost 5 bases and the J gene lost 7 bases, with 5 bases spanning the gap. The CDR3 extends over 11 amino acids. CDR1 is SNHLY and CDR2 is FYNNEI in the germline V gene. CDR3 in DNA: TGTGCCAGCAGTACAGGTGAAAAACTGTTTTTT. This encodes CASSTGEKLFF.

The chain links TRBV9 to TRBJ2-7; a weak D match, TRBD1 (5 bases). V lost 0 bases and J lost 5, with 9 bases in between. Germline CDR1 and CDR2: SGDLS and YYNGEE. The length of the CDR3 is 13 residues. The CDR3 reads CASSVAGPDEQYF. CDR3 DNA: TGTGCCAGCAGCGTAGCAGGGCCCGACGAGCAGTACTTC.

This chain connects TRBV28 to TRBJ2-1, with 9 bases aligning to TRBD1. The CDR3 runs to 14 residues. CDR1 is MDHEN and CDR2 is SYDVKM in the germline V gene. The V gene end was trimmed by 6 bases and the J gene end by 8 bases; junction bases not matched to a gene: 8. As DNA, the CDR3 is TGTGCCAGCAGGACCGGGACAGGGCAGGATGAGCAGTTCTTC. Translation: CASRTGTGQDEQFF.

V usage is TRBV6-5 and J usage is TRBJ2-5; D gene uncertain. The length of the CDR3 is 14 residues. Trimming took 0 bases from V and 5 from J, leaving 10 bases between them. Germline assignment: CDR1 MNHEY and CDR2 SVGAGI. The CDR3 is CASSYSVQRETQYF. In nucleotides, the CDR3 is TGTGCCAGCAGTTACTCGGTTCAACGGGAGACCCAGTACTTC.

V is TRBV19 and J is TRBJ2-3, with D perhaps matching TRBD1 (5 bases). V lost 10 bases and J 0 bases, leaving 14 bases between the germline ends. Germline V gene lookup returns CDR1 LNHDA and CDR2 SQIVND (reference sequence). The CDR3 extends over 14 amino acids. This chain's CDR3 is CATRSGISTDTQYF. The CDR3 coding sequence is TGTGCCACCCGGTCAGGGATTAGCACAGATACGCAGTATTTT.

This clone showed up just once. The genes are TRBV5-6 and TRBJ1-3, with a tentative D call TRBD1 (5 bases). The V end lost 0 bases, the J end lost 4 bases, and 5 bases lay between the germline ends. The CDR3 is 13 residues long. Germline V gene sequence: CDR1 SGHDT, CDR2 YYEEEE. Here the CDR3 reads CASSLGQGNTIYF. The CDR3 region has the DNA TGTGCCAGCAGCTTGGGACAGGGAAACACCATATATTTT.

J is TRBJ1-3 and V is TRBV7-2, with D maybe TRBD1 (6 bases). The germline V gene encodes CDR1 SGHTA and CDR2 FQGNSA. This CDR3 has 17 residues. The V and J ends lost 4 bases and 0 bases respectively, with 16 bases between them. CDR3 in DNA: TGTGCCAGCAGCTCCAGGGCACAGGGAGACTCTGGAAACACCATATATTTT. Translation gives CASSSRAQGDSGNTIYF.

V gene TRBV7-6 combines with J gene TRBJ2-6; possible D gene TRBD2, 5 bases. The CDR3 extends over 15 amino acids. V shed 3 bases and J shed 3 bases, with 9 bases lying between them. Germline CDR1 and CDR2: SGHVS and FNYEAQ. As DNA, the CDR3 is TGTGCCAGCAGCTTGCCTAGCCTTGGGGCCAACGTCCTGACTTTC. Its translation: CASSLPSLGANVLTF.

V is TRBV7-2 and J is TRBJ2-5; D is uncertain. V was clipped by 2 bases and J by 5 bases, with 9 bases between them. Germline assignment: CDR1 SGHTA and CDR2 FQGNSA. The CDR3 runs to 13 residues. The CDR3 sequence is CASSLRVLETQYF. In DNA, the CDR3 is TGTGCCAGCAGCTTAAGAGTTTTGGAGACCCAGTACTTC.

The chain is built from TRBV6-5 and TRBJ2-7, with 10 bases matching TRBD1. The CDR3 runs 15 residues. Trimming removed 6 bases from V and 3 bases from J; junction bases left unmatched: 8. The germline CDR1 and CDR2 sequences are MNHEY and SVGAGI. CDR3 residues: CASSRTGGGHYEQYF. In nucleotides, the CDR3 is TGTGCCAGCAGCCGGACAGGGGGGGGACACTACGAGCAGTACTTC.

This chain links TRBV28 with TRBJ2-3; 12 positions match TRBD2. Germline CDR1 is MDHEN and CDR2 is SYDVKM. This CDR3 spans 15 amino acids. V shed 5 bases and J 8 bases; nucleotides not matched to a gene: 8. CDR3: CASSEGLAGPGTQYF. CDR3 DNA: TGTGCCAGCAGTGAGGGACTAGCGGGCCCTGGTACGCAGTATTTT.

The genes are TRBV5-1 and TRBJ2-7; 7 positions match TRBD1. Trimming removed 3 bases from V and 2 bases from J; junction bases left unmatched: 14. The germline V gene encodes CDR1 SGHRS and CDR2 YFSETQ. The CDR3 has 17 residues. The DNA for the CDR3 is TGCGCCAGCAGCTGGGAATCTCTCGGGGACAGACCCTACGAGCAGTACTTC. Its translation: CASSWESLGDRPYEQYF.

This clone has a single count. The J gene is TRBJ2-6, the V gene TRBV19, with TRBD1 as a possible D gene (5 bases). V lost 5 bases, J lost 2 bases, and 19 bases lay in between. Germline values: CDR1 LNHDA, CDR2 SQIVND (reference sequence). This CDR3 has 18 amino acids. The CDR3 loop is CASSPAGPSSTGANVLTF. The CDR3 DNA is TGTGCCAGTAGTCCAGCAGGGCCATCCTCAACTGGGGCCAACGTCCTGACTTTC.

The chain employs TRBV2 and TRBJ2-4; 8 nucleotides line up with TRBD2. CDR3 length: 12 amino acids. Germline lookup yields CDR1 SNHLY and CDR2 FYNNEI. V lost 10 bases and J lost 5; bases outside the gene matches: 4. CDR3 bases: TGTGCCACCTCGGGGGGGCAAAACATTCAGTACTTC. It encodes CATSGGQNIQYF.